Given below is one TCR beta chain in context. As handled by the study authors: Estimates of nucleated cell counts were drawn from the amplification of reference gene primers. TCRdb's copy holds only in-frame clones and misses some; the assay was immunoSEQ multiplex PCR. The D gene and trimming were derived from the DNA, and the V and J assignments and clone size from that table. The data show over 30,000 clones, 75% seen once. Trimming removed 4 bases from V and 9 bases from J, with 13 bases in between. The CDR3 has 13 amino acids. Germline CDR1 SNHLY, CDR2 FYNNEI. These data belong to a study of blood T cell repertoires in COVID-19. Study at large: Acute and convalescent COVID-19 samples came from the United States, Italy and Spain. From T cells, B-cell-depleted T cells, or PBMCs came the material, which was cDNA or gDNA.

This chain links TRBV2 with TRBJ1-5; D possibly corresponds to TRBD1 (6 bases). Sequencing input: peripheral blood. The receptor comes from a man older than 75 with active or convalescent COVID-19. CDR3 DNA: TGTGCCAGCAGTGGGCAGGGGATTTGGCCCCAGCATTTT. Amino acid sequence: CASSGQGIWPQHF.